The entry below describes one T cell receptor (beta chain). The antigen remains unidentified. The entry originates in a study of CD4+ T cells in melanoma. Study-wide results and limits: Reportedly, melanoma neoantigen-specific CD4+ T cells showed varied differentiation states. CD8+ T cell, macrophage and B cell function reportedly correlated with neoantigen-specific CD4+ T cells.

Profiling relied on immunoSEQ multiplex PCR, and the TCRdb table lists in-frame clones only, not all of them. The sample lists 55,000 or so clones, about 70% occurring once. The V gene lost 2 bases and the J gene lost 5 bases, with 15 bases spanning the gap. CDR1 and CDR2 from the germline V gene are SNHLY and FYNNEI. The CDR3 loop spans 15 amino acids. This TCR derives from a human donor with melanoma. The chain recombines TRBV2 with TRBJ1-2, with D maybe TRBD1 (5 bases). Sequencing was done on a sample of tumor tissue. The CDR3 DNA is TGTGCCAGCAGTGAAACTGGCGTCAAGGGGTATGGCTACACCTTC. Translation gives CASSETGVKGYGYTF.